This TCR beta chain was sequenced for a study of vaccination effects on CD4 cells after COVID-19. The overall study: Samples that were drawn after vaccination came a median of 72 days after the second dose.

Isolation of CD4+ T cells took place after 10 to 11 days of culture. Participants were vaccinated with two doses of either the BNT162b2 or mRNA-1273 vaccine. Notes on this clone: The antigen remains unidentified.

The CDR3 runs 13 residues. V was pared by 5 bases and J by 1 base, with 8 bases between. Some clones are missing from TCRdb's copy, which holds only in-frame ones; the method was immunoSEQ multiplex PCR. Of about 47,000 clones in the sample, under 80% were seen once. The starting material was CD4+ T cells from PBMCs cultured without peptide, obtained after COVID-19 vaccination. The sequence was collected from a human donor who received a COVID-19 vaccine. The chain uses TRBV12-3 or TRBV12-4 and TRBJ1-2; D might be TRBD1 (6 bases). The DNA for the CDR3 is TGTGCCAGCAGTGACAGGATTAACTATGGCTACACCTTC. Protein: CASSDRINYGYTF.